This entry lists 25 T cell receptor beta chains sequenced from one sample in a study of OX40 agonist ivuxolimab in advanced cancers. Libraries were constructed by the immunoSEQ multiplex PCR assay. This immuneACCESS table, as held by TCRdb, lists in-frame sequences with V and J called but not all clones. Of the missing ones, under half trace to an unresolved V gene in checked studies; the others have no known cause. For this sample the table gives roughly 75,000 clones, of which around 82% were detected only once. The ten largest clonotypes hold about 0.73% of the sample. Sequenced here: CD4+ or CD8+ T cells sorted from blood, sampled in a trial of the OX40 agonist ivuxolimab. These receptors all stem from an adult with an advanced solid tumor such as melanoma, head and neck, liver or kidney cancer.

The V call is TRBV15, the J call TRBJ2-7; 10 bases agree with TRBD1. This CDR3 has 14 amino acids. V shed 8 bases and J 2 bases; nucleotides not matched to a gene: 6. Germline-derived CDR1 and CDR2 are LNHNV and YYDKDF (reference sequence). CDR3 sequence reads: CATRLDRGTYEQYF. CDR3 in DNA: TGTGCCACCCGACTGGACAGGGGGACCTACGAGCAGTACTTC.

The J gene is TRBJ2-3, the V gene TRBV2; no firm D call. CDR1 is SNHLY and CDR2 is FYNNEI in the germline V gene. The CDR3 contains 13 residues. Trimming left V 5 bases short and J 4 bases short, with 10 bases between. The CDR3 is CASSPGIPDTQYF. The CDR3 region has the DNA TGTGCCAGCAGTCCGGGCATCCCAGATACGCAGTATTTT.

This chain joins TRBV28 and TRBJ1-1, with 9 bases lining up with TRBD1. The CDR3 has 14 amino acids. CDR1 is MDHEN, CDR2 SYDVKM, per germline. V gave up 5 bases and J gave up 4 bases; unmatched junction bases: 5. The CDR3 region is CASSAGTGITEAFF. As DNA, the CDR3 is TGTGCCAGCAGTGCCGGGACAGGGATCACTGAAGCTTTCTTT.

V gene TRBV9 combines with J gene TRBJ1-4; D is uncertain. The CDR3 runs to 14 residues. V lost 3 bases and J 0 bases, leaving 6 bases between the germline ends. CDR1 is SGDLS and CDR2 is YYNGEE in the germline V gene. CDR3 residues: CASSEDATNEKLFF. The CDR3 bases are TGTGCCAGCAGCGAGGATGCAACTAATGAAAAACTGTTTTTT.

This clone is medium-sized. The chain is built from TRBV7-9 and TRBJ1-1, with a possible D match to TRBD1 (5 bases). V gave up 5 bases and J gave up 1 base, with 11 bases separating them. Per the germline V gene, CDR1 is SEHNR and CDR2 is FQNEAQ (reference sequence). The length of the CDR3 is 14 residues. CDR3 protein: CASSQVDRNTEAFF. DNA for the CDR3: TGTGCCAGCAGCCAAGTCGACAGGAACACTGAAGCTTTCTTT.

The V and J genes are TRBV28 and TRBJ1-1; TRBD1 might be the D (5 bases). V shed 1 base and J shed 1 base, with 7 bases lying between them. CDR3 length: 14 residues. Germline V gene sequence: CDR1 MDHEN, CDR2 SYDVKM. The CDR3 nucleotides are TGTGCCAGCAGTTTATCTGACAGGAACACTGAAGCTTTCTTT. It is translated as CASSLSDRNTEAFF.

J is TRBJ2-3 and V is TRBV19; 7 bases match TRBD1. The germline CDR1 and CDR2 sequences are LNHDA and SQIVND (reference sequence). Losses at the gene ends were 6 bases for V and 3 bases for J; bases not matched to a gene: 9. The CDR3 is 15 residues long. The CDR3 DNA sequence: TGTGCCAGTAGGGTAGTAGGGGGCAGGACAGATACGCAGTATTTT. Translated: CASRVVGGRTDTQYF.

The chain recombines TRBV11-2 with TRBJ2-3; D perhaps matches TRBD2 (6 bases). The V end lost 0 bases, the J end lost 4 bases, and 8 bases lay between the germline ends. The CDR3 sequence is 14 residues long. Germline V gene sequence: CDR1 SGHAT, CDR2 FQNNGV. CDR3 DNA: TGTGCCAGCAGCTTAGATGGGGGGTCAGATACGCAGTATTTT. Its translation is CASSLDGGSDTQYF.

The chain employs TRBV6-5 and TRBJ1-1; D remains unclear. The length of the CDR3 is 15 residues. Trimming pared 5 bases from V and 0 bases from J, leaving 13 bases between. Germline CDR1 is MNHEY and CDR2 is SVGAGI. CDR3 loop: CASSARMDMNTEAFF. CDR3 nucleotides: TGTGCCAGCAGTGCCCGGATGGATATGAACACTGAAGCTTTCTTT.

The V gene is TRBV5-4, the J gene TRBJ2-7, with D tentatively TRBD1 or TRBD2 (5 bases each). Germline V gene lookup returns CDR1 SGHNT and CDR2 YYREEE (reference sequence). Trimming removed 0 bases from V and 5 bases from J, with 15 bases in between. This CDR3 has 15 amino acids. CDR3 sequence reads: CASSLGEPGLNEQYF. The CDR3 DNA reads as TGTGCCAGCAGCTTGGGGGAGCCAGGGTTAAACGAGCAGTACTTC. Full variable domain (rest looked up from reference TRBV5-4 and TRBJ2-7): ETGVTQSPTHLIKTRGQQVTLRCSSQSGHNTVSWYQQALGQGPQFIFQYYREEENGRGNFPPRFSGLQFPNYSSELNVNALELDDSALYLCASSLGEPGLNEQYFGPGTRLTVT.

This sequence joins TRBV7-2 and TRBJ1-1; 7 nucleotides line up with TRBD1. The CDR3 consists of 13 residues. Germline CDR1 SGHTA, CDR2 FQGNSA. DNA for the CDR3: TGTGCTTGGAGGGGGACAGCGAACACTGAAGCTTTCTTT. Protein product: CAWRGTANTEAFF.

The V call is TRBV7-8, the J call TRBJ1-1; D may be TRBD1 (5 bases). The germline gives CDR1 SGHVS, CDR2 FQNEAQ. The CDR3 loop spans 15 amino acids. V gave up 5 bases and J gave up 0 bases, with 13 bases separating them. This CDR3 is CASSQWGSLNTEAFF. CDR3 DNA sequence: TGTGCCAGCAGCCAATGGGGCAGCTTGAACACTGAAGCTTTCTTT.

The rearrangement joins TRBV19 to TRBJ2-1; D remains unclear. Trimming took off 7 bases at V and 0 bases at J, with 10 bases between the two ends. Germline CDR1 LNHDA, CDR2 SQIVND (reference sequence). The CDR3 sequence is 14 residues long. CDR3 in DNA: TGTGCCAGTAAGGGCCTTAGCTCCTACAATGAGCAGTTCTTC. Translation gives CASKGLSSYNEQFF.

This chain uses TRBV6-1 with TRBJ2-1; no firm D call. Germline CDR1 is MNHNS and CDR2 is SASEGT. The CDR3 consists of 13 residues. V was pared by 0 bases and J by 11 bases, with 11 bases between. CDR3 sequence (DNA): TGTGCCAGCAGTGAAGCGAGCGCCGGTCAGCAGTTCTTC. Encoded protein: CASSEASAGQQFF.

J is TRBJ1-1 and V is TRBV19; D is unclear. This CDR3 has 11 residues. V was trimmed by 5 bases and J by 4 bases, leaving 5 bases between them. Per germline, CDR1 LNHDA and CDR2 SQIVND (reference sequence). Here the CDR3 reads CASSPGTEAFF. CDR3 sequence (DNA): TGTGCCAGTAGTCCCGGCACTGAAGCTTTCTTT.

This clone showed up just once. The chain employs TRBV6-5 and TRBJ1-1, with TRBD1 matching 10 bases. The V and J ends lost 7 bases and 2 bases, in that order; junction bases with no gene match: 4. Germline lookup yields CDR1 MNHEY and CDR2 SVGAGI. This CDR3 contains 14 residues. The CDR3 protein is CASMWDRGNTEAFF. The CDR3 coding sequence is TGTGCCAGCATGTGGGACAGGGGAAACACTGAAGCTTTCTTT.

The chain employs TRBV19 and TRBJ1-6; a weak D match, TRBD1 (5 bases). The CDR3 has 15 residues. V shed 5 bases and J shed 5 bases, with 13 bases lying between them. CDR1 is LNHDA and CDR2 is SQIVND in the germline V gene (reference sequence). This CDR3 is CASSPRDGDNSPLHF. The CDR3 DNA is TGTGCCAGTAGTCCCAGGGACGGAGATAATTCACCCCTCCACTTT.

V gene TRBV6-5 combines with J gene TRBJ1-5; weak D call: TRBD1 (5 bases). Deletions cut 4 bases from V and 6 bases from J, with 13 bases between. Per the germline V gene, CDR1 is MNHEY and CDR2 is SVGAGI. This CDR3 contains 14 residues. CDR3 in DNA: TGTGCCAGCAGTTCGAGGGGAAGCGGTCAGCCCCAGCATTTT. Translating gives CASSSRGSGQPQHF.

The chain employs TRBV12-5 and TRBJ1-2, with D perhaps matching TRBD1 (6 bases). The CDR3 consists of 12 residues. Germline V CDR1 and CDR2: LGHNT, FRNRAP. CDR3 sequence: CAKQQGPYGYTF. In DNA, the CDR3 is TGTGCCAAGCAACAGGGCCCCTACGGCTACACCTTC.

The rearrangement links TRBV30 to TRBJ1-2; D gene ambiguous. V shed 1 base and J shed 4 bases, with 4 bases lying between them. The CDR3 spans 11 residues. CDR1 is GTSNPN and CDR2 is SVGIG in the germline V gene (reference sequence). CDR3 bases: TGTGCCTGGAGTGCCCTCTATGGCTACACCTTC. Translating gives CAWSALYGYTF.

This sequence joins TRBV11-3 and TRBJ2-7; 7 nucleotides line up with TRBD1. CDR3 length: 13 amino acids. The V gene's germline CDR1 is SGHNT and CDR2 YENEEA. J lost 5 bases, V lost 5 bases, and 6 bases had no gene match. The CDR3 region is CASSMTGFHEQYF. CDR3 coding DNA: TGTGCCAGCAGCATGACAGGGTTCCACGAGCAGTACTTC. Based on the CDR3 plus reference TRBV11-3 and TRBJ2-7, the full variable domain is EAGVVQSPRYKIIEKKQPVAFWCNPISGHNTLYWYLQNLGQGPELLIRYENEEAVDDSQLPKDRFSAERLKGVDSTLKIQPAELGDSAVYLCASSMTGFHEQYFGPGTRLTVT.

This clone occurred a few times. V and J are TRBV27 and TRBJ1-1, with D uncertain. CDR3 length equals 12 residues. With 6 bases removed from V and 1 base from J, the gap between germline ends came to 6 bases. CDR1 MNHEY and CDR2 SMNVEV come from the germline V gene (reference sequence). The CDR3 nucleotides read TGTGCCAGCAGGACGGCGAACACTGAAGCTTTCTTT. Encoded protein: CASRTANTEAFF.

The V gene is TRBV28, the J gene TRBJ2-7; no reliable D call. The CDR3 sequence is 11 residues long. The germline V and J ends were trimmed by 8 bases and 3 bases, with 8 bases remaining between them. The germline V gene has CDR1 MDHEN and CDR2 SYDVKM. The CDR3 spells CASHKRYEQYF. For the CDR3, the DNA is TGTGCCAGCCACAAACGCTACGAGCAGTACTTC.

The chain employs TRBV28 and TRBJ1-6; TRBD1 agrees at 8 bases. The CDR3 covers 17 residues. With 4 bases clipped from V and 8 bases from J, the junction kept 13 bases outside the gene matches. Germline values: CDR1 MDHEN, CDR2 SYDVKM. This chain's CDR3 is CASSSPGGQDTDSPLHF. In DNA, the CDR3 is TGTGCCAGCAGTTCCCCCGGGGGACAGGATACCGATTCACCCCTCCACTTT.

The J gene is TRBJ2-1, the V gene TRBV11-2; D is perhaps TRBD2 (6 bases). The CDR3 is 16 amino acids. The V and J ends lost 2 bases and 0 bases respectively, with 11 bases between them. CDR1 is SGHAT and CDR2 is FQNNGV in the germline V gene. CDR3 nucleotides: TGTGCCAGCAGCTTAAGGGTAGCGGCCTCCTACAATGAGCAGTTCTTC. It is translated as CASSLRVAASYNEQFF. The full variable domain, rest sourced from reference TRBV11-2 and TRBJ2-1, is EAGVAQSPRYKIIEKRQSVAFWCNPISGHATLYWYQQILGQGPKLLIQFQNNGVVDDSQLPKDRFSAERLKGVDSTLKIQPAKLEDSAVYLCASSLRVAASYNEQFFGPGTRLTVL.